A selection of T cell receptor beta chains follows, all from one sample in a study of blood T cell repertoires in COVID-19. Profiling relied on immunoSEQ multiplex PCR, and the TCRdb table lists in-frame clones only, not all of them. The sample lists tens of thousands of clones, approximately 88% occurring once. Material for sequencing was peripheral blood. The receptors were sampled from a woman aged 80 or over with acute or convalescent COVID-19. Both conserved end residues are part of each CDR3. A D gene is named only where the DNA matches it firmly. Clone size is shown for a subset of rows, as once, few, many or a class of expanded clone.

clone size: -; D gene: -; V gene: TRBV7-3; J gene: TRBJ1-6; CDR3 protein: CASSRGEGNSPLHF; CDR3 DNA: TGTGCCAGCAGTAGAGGGGAGGGTAATTCACCCCTCCACTTT
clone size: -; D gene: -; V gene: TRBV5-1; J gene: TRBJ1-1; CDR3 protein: CASSSAPAGNTEAFF; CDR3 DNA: TGCGCCAGCAGCTCGGCCCCGGCAGGGAACACTGAAGCTTTCTTT
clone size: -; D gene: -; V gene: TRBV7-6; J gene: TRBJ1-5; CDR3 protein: CASSLEAQVFPHQPQHF; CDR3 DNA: TGTGCCAGCAGCTTAGAAGCCCAGGTTTTCCCTCATCAGCCCCAGCATTTT
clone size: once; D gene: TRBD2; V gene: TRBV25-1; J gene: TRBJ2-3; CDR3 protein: CASSPAGGTDTQYF; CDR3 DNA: TGTGCCAGCAGTCCCGCGGGGGGCACAGATACGCAGTATTTT
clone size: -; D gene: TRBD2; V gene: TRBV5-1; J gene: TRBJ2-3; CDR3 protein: CASSSDSGSTDTQYF; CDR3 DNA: TGCGCCAGCAGCTCCGATAGCGGGAGCACAGATACGCAGTATTTT
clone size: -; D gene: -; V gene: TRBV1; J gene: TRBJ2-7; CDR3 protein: CTSSQLTRGTSRDYEQYF; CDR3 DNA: TGCACCAGCAGCCAATTAACTCGGGGGACTAGCCGCGACTACGAGCAGTACTTC
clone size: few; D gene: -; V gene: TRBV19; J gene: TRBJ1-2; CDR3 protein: CASSEQAPSNYGYTF; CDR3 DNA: TGTGCCAGTAGTGAACAGGCCCCTTCTAACTATGGCTACACCTTC
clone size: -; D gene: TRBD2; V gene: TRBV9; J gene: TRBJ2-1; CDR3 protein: CASSASGTSGTNEQFF; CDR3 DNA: TGTGCCAGCAGCGCCTCCGGGACTAGCGGGACCAATGAGCAGTTCTTC
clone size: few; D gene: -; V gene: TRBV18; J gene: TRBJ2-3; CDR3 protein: CASSPKGDTQYF; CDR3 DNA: TGTGCCAGCTCACCGAAGGGGGATACGCAGTATTTT
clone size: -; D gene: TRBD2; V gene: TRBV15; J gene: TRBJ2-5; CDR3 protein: CATSSDTLGGRGETQYF; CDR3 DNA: TGTGCCACCAGCAGTGATACTTTGGGCGGGAGGGGAGAGACCCAGTACTTC
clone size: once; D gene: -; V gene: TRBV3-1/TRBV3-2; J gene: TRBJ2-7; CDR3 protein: CASSQVAGKPEQYF; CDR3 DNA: TGTGCCAGCAGCCAAGTGGCAGGGAAACCCGAGCAGTACTTC
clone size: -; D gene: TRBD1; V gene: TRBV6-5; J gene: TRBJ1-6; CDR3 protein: CASSYSGDRGSPLHF; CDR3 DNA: TGTGCCAGCAGTTACTCTGGGGACAGGGGTTCACCCCTCCACTTT
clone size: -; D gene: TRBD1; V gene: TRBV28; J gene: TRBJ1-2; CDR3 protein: CASSLGGQGAGGYTF; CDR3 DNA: TGTGCCAGCAGTCTCGGCGGACAGGGGGCAGGTGGCTACACCTTC
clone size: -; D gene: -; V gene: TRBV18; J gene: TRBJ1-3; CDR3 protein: CASSPEGPGNTIYF; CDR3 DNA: TGTGCCAGCTCACCTGAGGGCCCTGGAAACACCATATATTTT
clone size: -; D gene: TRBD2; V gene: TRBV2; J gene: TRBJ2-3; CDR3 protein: CASEGRGTQYF; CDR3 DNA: TGTGCCAGCGAAGGGAGGGGTACGCAGTATTTT
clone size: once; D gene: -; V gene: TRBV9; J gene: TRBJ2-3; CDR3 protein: CAASGGLSGDTQYF; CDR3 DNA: TGTGCCGCATCTGGGGGCCTTTCGGGGGATACGCAGTATTTT
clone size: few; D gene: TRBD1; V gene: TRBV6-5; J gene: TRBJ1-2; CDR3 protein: CASGNRGLNYGYTF; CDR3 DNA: TGTGCCAGCGGAAACAGGGGGCTTAACTATGGCTACACCTTC
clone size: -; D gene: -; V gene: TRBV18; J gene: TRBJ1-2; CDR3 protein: CASSPLDGNYGYTF; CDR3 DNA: TGTGCCAGCTCACCATTAGACGGGAACTATGGCTACACCTTC
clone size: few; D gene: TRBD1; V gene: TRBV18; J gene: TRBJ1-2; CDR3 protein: CASSPGTGSFGYTF; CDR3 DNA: TGTGCCAGCTCACCCGGGACAGGGTCATTTGGCTACACCTTC
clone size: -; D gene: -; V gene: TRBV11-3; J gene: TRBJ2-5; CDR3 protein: CASSLAGTTETQYF; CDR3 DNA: TGTGCCAGCAGCTTAGCCGGTACTACAGAGACCCAGTACTTC
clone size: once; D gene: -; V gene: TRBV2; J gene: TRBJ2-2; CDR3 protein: CASRTTTSTGELFF; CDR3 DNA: TGTGCCAGCAGAACCACCACGAGCACCGGGGAGCTGTTTTTT
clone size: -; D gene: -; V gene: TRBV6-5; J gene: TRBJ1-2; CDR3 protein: CASSYSYTNYGYTF; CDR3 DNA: TGTGCCAGCAGTTACTCTTACACAAACTATGGCTACACCTTC
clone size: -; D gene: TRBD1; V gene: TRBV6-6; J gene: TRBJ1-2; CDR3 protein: CASSYLGQNYGYTF; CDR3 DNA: TGTGCCAGCAGTTACCTGGGACAGAACTATGGCTACACCTTC